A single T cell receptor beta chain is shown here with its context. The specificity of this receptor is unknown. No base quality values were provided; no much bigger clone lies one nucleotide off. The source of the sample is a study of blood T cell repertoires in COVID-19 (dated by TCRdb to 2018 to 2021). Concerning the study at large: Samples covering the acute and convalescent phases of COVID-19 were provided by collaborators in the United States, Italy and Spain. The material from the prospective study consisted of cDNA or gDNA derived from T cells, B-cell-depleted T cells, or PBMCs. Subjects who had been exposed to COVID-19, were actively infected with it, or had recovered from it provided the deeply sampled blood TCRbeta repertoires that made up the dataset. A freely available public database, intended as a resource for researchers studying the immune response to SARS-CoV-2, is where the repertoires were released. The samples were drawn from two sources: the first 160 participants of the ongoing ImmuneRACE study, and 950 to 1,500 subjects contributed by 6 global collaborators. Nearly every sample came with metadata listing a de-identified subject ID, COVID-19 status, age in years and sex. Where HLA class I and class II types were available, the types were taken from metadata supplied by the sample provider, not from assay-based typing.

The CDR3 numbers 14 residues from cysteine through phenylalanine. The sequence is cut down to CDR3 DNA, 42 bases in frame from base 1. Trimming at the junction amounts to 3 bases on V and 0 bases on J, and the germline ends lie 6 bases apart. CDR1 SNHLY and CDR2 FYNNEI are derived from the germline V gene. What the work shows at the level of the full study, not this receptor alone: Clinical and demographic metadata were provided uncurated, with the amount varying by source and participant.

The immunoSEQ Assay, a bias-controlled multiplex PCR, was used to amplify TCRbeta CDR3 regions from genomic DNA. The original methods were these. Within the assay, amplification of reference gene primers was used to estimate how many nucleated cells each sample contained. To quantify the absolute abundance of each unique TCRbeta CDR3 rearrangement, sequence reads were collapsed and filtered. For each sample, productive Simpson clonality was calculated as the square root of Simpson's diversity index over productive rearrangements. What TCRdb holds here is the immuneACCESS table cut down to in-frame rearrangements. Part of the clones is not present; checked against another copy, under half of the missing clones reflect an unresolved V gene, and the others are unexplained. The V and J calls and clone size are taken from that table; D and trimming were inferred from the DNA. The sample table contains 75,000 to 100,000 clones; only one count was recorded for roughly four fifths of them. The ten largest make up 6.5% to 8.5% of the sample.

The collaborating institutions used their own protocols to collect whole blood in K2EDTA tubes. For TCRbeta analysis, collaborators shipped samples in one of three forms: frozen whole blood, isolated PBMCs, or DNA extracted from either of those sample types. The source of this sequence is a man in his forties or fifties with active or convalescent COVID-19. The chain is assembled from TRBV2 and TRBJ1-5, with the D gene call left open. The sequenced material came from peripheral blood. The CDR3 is CASSDSHSNQPQHF. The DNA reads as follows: TGTGCCAGCAGTGATTCACATAGCAATCAGCCCCAGCATTTT.